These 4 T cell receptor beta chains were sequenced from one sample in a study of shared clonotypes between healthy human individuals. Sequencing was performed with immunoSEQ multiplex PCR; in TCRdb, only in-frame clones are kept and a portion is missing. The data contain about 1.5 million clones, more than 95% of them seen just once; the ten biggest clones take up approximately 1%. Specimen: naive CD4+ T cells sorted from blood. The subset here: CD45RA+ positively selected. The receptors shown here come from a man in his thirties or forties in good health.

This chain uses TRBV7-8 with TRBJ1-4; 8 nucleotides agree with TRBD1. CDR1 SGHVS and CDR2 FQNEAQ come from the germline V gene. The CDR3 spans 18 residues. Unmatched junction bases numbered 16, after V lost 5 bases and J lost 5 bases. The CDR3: CASSHRLTGQGGNEKLFF. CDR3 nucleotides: TGTGCCAGCAGCCACCGACTGACAGGACAGGGCGGGAATGAAAAACTGTTTTTT.

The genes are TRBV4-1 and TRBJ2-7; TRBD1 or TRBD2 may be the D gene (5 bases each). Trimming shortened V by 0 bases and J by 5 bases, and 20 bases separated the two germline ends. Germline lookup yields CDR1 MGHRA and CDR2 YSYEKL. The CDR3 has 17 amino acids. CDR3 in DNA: TGCGCCAGCAGCCAAGATCTTTGGGACCAGAGGGGCAACGAGCAGTACTTC. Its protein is CASSQDLWDQRGNEQYF.

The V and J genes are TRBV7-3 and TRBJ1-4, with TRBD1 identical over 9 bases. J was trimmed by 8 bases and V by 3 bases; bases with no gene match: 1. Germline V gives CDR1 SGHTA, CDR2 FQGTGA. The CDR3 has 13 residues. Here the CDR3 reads CASSFGQGEKLFF. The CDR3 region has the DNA TGTGCCAGCAGCTTCGGACAGGGGGAAAAACTGTTTTTT.

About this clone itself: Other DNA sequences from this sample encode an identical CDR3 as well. The CDR3 DNA reads as TGTGCCAGCACCGATACAGATACGCAGTATTTT. Translation gives CASTDTDTQYF. This chain links TRBV28 with TRBJ2-3; D is uncertain. Germline V gives CDR1 MDHEN, CDR2 SYDVKM. Deletions cut 7 bases from V and 3 bases from J, with 5 bases between. The CDR3 is 11 amino acids.